The 29 T cell receptor beta chains below were found in one sample sequenced in a study of shared clonotypes between healthy human individuals. The assay was immunoSEQ multiplex PCR, and TCRdb's table has in-frame clones only and misses some. The sample yields over a million clones, about 76% seen once. Specimen: memory CD4+ T cells sorted from blood. Subset denoted: CD45RA-negative fraction. These TCRs come from a man younger than 35 in good health.

This clone was counted between two and nine times. This chain uses TRBV29-1 with TRBJ2-5; TRBD2 matches 7 bases. This CDR3 is built from 14 residues. Germline CDR1 is SQVTM and CDR2 is ANQGSEA. Losses at the gene ends were 5 bases for V and 1 base for J; bases not matched to a gene: 7. The CDR3 nucleotides are TGCAGCGTTCGGGACTACCCATTCCAAGAGACCCAGTACTTC. Its translation: CSVRDYPFQETQYF.

CDR3 coding DNA: TGTGCCAGCTCACCAGTGCAGAGCTCCTACAATGAGCAGTTCTTC. Protein: CASSPVQSSYNEQFF. The chain has TRBV18 and TRBJ2-1, with D unclear. The CDR3 runs 15 residues. Germline lookup yields CDR1 KGHSH and CDR2 LQKENI. V was cut by 2 bases and J by 0 bases, with 8 bases left in between.

This chain connects TRBV5-4 to TRBJ2-1, with D perhaps matching TRBD2 (6 bases). The CDR3 runs to 15 residues. V shed 0 bases and J shed 1 base, with 8 bases lying between them. Germline lookup yields CDR1 SGHNT and CDR2 YYREEE (reference sequence). The CDR3 nucleotides are TGTGCCAGCAGCTTGGCCGGGAGATCCTACAATGAGCAGTTCTTC. Its protein product is CASSLAGRSYNEQFF.

V usage is TRBV27 and J usage is TRBJ2-2; 10 bases are a match to TRBD2. The germline V gene encodes CDR1 MNHEY and CDR2 SMNVEV (reference sequence). CDR3 length: 16 residues. The V gene end was trimmed by 0 bases and the J gene end by 5 bases; junction bases not matched to a gene: 3. The CDR3 DNA follows: TGTGCCAGCAGTTTATCGCCTAGCGGGAGAACCGGGGAGCTGTTTTTT. Translating gives CASSLSPSGRTGELFF.

The rearrangement joins TRBV20-1 to TRBJ2-1; D is possibly TRBD1 (6 bases). Trimming removed 6 bases from V and 6 bases from J, with 9 bases in between. The CDR3 totals 11 residues. CDR1 and CDR2 from the germline V gene are DFQATT and SNEGSKA (reference sequence). DNA of the CDR3: TGCAGTGCCAAGGACAGCAATGAGCAGTTCTTC. Amino acid sequence: CSAKDSNEQFF.

This clone was found a few times. Here the CDR3 reads CASSDRDSLHEQYF. CDR3 DNA sequence: TGTGCCAGCAGTGACAGGGATAGCCTCCACGAGCAGTACTTC. This chain joins TRBV2 and TRBJ2-7, with D possibly TRBD1 on 5 matching bases. Trimming left V 3 bases short and J 5 bases short, with 14 bases between. This CDR3 contains 14 residues. Germline loops: CDR1 SNHLY, CDR2 FYNNEI.

This clone appeared once. At the DNA level, this CDR3 is encoded by other sequences in the same sample as well. This chain connects TRBV6-1 to TRBJ2-1, with D tentatively TRBD1 (5 bases). Trimming left V 2 bases short and J 1 base short, with 9 bases between. The CDR3 length is 15 residues. CDR1 MNHNS and CDR2 SASEGT come from the germline V gene. CDR3 in amino acids: CASSESQGSYNEQFF. The CDR3 DNA follows: TGTGCCAGCAGTGAATCGCAGGGTTCCTACAATGAGCAGTTCTTC.

This clone turned up a few times. The chain links TRBV10-1 to TRBJ1-6, with a tentative D call TRBD1 (6 bases). CDR3 length: 13 amino acids. Deletions cut 10 bases from V and 6 bases from J, with 13 bases between. CDR1 WNHNN and CDR2 SYGVQD come from the germline V gene (reference sequence). CDR3 sequence reads: CATRQDLNSPLHF. CDR3 DNA sequence: TGCGCCACCCGACAGGACCTTAATTCACCCCTCCACTTT.

In this sample, this clone turned up a few times. The DNA for the CDR3 is TGTGCCAGCAGTGAAAATGGACAGAACACTGAAGCTTTCTTT. It translates to CASSENGQNTEAFF. The chain has TRBV6-1 and TRBJ1-1, with TRBD1 as a possible D gene (5 bases). With 2 bases removed from V and 1 base from J, the gap between germline ends came to 8 bases. This CDR3 is built from 14 residues. The germline V gene has CDR1 MNHNS and CDR2 SASEGT.

CDR3 DNA sequence: TGTGCCAGTAGACGGGGGGTATCTATGAACACTGAAGCTTTCTTT. It translates to CASRRGVSMNTEAFF. This sequence joins TRBV19 and TRBJ1-1; possibly TRBD1 for D (5 bases). Trimming pared 6 bases from V and 0 bases from J, leaving 14 bases between. CDR1 LNHDA and CDR2 SQIVND come from the germline V gene (reference sequence). The CDR3 is 15 residues long. Supplemented by reference TRBV19 and TRBJ1-1, the full variable domain reads DGGITQSPKYLFRKEGQNVTLSCEQNLNHDAMYWYRQDPGQGLRLIYYSQIVNDFQKGDIAEGYSVSREKKESFPLTVTSAQKNPTAFYLCASRRGVSMNTEAFFGQGTRLTVV.

The chain joins TRBV6-5 to TRBJ2-3; possible D gene TRBD1, 5 bases. V was pared by 5 bases and J by 4 bases, with 10 bases between. The CDR3 spans 13 residues. Germline lookup yields CDR1 MNHEY and CDR2 SVGAGI. This CDR3 reads CASSRGGADTQYF. The CDR3 coding sequence is TGTGCCAGCAGTAGGGGCGGTGCAGATACGCAGTATTTT.

The genes are TRBV9 and TRBJ1-5; TRBD1 is a possible D gene (5 bases). V lost 0 bases, J lost 7 bases, and 14 bases lay in between. The CDR3 contains 15 residues. The germline V gene has CDR1 SGDLS and CDR2 YYNGEE. CDR3 protein: CASSVGGTMGQPQHF. As DNA, the CDR3 is TGTGCCAGCAGCGTAGGTGGGACGATGGGGCAGCCCCAGCATTTT.

This clone was seen a handful of times. Within the sample, other DNA sequences also encode this same CDR3. This chain connects TRBV7-9 to TRBJ1-3, with no clear D. The V end was cut by 5 bases, the J end by 4 bases, with 6 bases between. Germline V gene data show CDR1 as SEHNR and CDR2 as FQNEAQ (reference sequence). The CDR3 contains 12 residues. This CDR3 reads CASSTTGNTIYF. DNA of the CDR3: TGTGCCAGCAGCACGACCGGAAACACCATATATTTT.

The genes are TRBV6-5 and TRBJ2-7, with TRBD2 identical over 11 bases. This CDR3 has 15 amino acids. V lost 6 bases to trimming and J lost 2 bases; unmatched junction nucleotides: 6. Germline V gene lookup returns CDR1 MNHEY and CDR2 SVGAGI. CDR3 nucleotides: TGTGCCAGCAGCCGCGGGACTAGCGGTACCTACGAGCAGTACTTC. It yields the protein CASSRGTSGTYEQYF.

The chain couples TRBV5-4 to TRBJ2-1, with 9 bases aligning to TRBD2. The CDR3 loop spans 17 amino acids. The V gene end was trimmed by 3 bases and the J gene end by 9 bases; junction bases not matched to a gene: 16. Germline values: CDR1 SGHNT, CDR2 YYREEE (reference sequence). Written as DNA, the CDR3 is TGTGCCAGCAGCTCGGGCGGAGCTAGCGGGAAACGGGGTGAGCAGTTCTTC. It specifies CASSSGGASGKRGEQFF.

The V call is TRBV29-1, the J call TRBJ1-2; the match to TRBD1 covers 7 bases. The germline CDR1 and CDR2 sequences are SQVTM and ANQGSEA. The CDR3 contains 13 residues. After removal of 7 bases from V and 3 bases from J, the junction contained 8 bases not matched to a gene. The CDR3 bases are TGCAGCGGCGACAGACAGGGAGACTATGGCTACACCTTC. Translation: CSGDRQGDYGYTF.

This chain joins TRBV29-1 and TRBJ1-1; D unclear. The germline CDR1 and CDR2 sequences are SQVTM and ANQGSEA. The CDR3 totals 11 residues. V gave up 6 bases and J gave up 7 bases, with 12 bases separating them. DNA for the CDR3: TGCAGCGTAGTGAGGCCCTATGAAGCTTTCTTT. It yields the protein CSVVRPYEAFF.

With respect to this clone: Other DNA sequences from this sample encode an identical CDR3 as well. The chain recombines TRBV18 with TRBJ2-7; possibly TRBD2 for D (5 bases). CDR1 KGHSH and CDR2 LQKENI come from the germline V gene. This CDR3 region has 13 residues. Between the trimmed V and J ends, which lost 3 bases and 3 bases, there was a span of 9 bases. CDR3 nucleotides: TGTGCCAGCTCACCCGGGGTCAGCTACGAGCAGTACTTC. This translates into CASSPGVSYEQYF. The whole variable domain, remainder taken from reference TRBV18 and TRBJ2-7, is NAGVMQNPRHLVRRRGQEARLRCSPMKGHSHVYWYRQLPEEGLKFMVYLQKENIIDESGMPKERFSAEFPKEGPSILRIQQVVRGDSAAYFCASSPGVSYEQYFGPGTRLTVT.

This clone was picked up one time. V and J are TRBV30 and TRBJ2-4; the D is unclear. The CDR3 sequence is 13 residues long. The ends were cut back, 2 bases at V and 7 bases at J, with 12 bases in the middle. The V gene's germline CDR1 is GTSNPN and CDR2 SVGIG (reference sequence). CDR3 protein: CAWSPPVSNIQYF. The CDR3 DNA is TGTGCCTGGAGTCCACCGGTATCCAACATTCAGTACTTC.

The chain employs TRBV6-5 and TRBJ1-2; the D is unclear. The CDR3 covers 15 residues. V gave up 0 bases and J gave up 0 bases, with 8 bases separating them. CDR1 is MNHEY and CDR2 is SVGAGI in the germline V gene. In nucleotides, the CDR3 is TGTGCCAGCAGTTACTCTCCGCTATCTAACTATGGCTACACCTTC. Its translation is CASSYSPLSNYGYTF.

This chain uses TRBV18 with TRBJ2-1; D possibly corresponds to TRBD1 (6 bases). Germline CDR1 is KGHSH and CDR2 is LQKENI. The germline V and J ends were trimmed by 3 bases and 9 bases, with 12 bases remaining between them. The CDR3 runs 13 residues. This CDR3 reads CASSPQQGSEQFF. DNA for the CDR3: TGTGCCAGCTCACCTCAACAGGGCAGTGAGCAGTTCTTC.

The V gene is TRBV7-9, the J gene TRBJ1-4; 7 bases line up with TRBD1. V lost 4 bases to trimming and J lost 10 bases; unmatched junction nucleotides: 15. The CDR3 is made up of 16 amino acids. The V gene's germline CDR1 is SEHNR and CDR2 FQNEAQ (reference sequence). CDR3 loop: CASSYTGAGSIGKLFF. The CDR3, as DNA: TGTGCCAGCAGCTATACAGGGGCGGGGAGCATCGGAAAACTGTTTTTT. The full variable domain, its missing parts supplied by reference TRBV7-9 and TRBJ1-4, is DTGVSQNPRHKITKRGQNVTFRCDPISEHNRLYWYRQTLGQGPEFLTYFQNEAQLEKSRLLSDRFSAERPKGSFSTLEIQRTEQGDSAMYLCASSYTGAGSIGKLFFGSGTQLSVL.

This chain joins TRBV29-1 and TRBJ2-3, with D tentatively TRBD2 (6 bases). Trimming shortened V by 7 bases and J by 2 bases, and 16 bases separated the two germline ends. The germline gives CDR1 SQVTM, CDR2 ANQGSEA. CDR3 length equals 14 residues. This CDR3 reads CSAQTLAFTDTQYF. For the CDR3, the DNA is TGCAGCGCTCAAACACTAGCCTTCACAGATACGCAGTATTTT.

The DNA of the CDR3 is TGTGCCAGCACGGGGGACCCCTATAATTCACCCCTCCACTTT. Amino acids: CASTGDPYNSPLHF. The gene calls are TRBV27 and TRBJ1-6; weak D call: TRBD1 (5 bases). The CDR3 totals 14 residues. The V end lost 7 bases, the J end lost 2 bases, and 9 bases lay between the germline ends. Germline V CDR1 and CDR2: MNHEY, SMNVEV (reference sequence).

The chain couples TRBV30 to TRBJ1-2, with D perhaps TRBD1 (5 bases). Trimming took 0 bases from V and 6 from J, leaving 11 bases between them. Germline V gene lookup returns CDR1 GTSNPN and CDR2 SVGIG (reference sequence). This CDR3 has 13 residues. CDR3: CAWSVGWGNGYTF. The DNA of the CDR3 is TGTGCCTGGAGTGTAGGGTGGGGGAATGGCTACACCTTC.

This clone was observed many times. The chain couples TRBV2 to TRBJ2-7; weak D call: TRBD2 (6 bases). Germline V gene sequence: CDR1 SNHLY, CDR2 FYNNEI. Trimming pared 6 bases from V and 7 bases from J, leaving 10 bases between. The CDR3 covers 11 residues. The chain's CDR3 is CASRTEGEQYF. The CDR3 nucleotides read TGTGCCAGCAGGACGGAGGGGGAGCAGTACTTC. Drawing the rest from reference TRBV2 and TRBJ2-7, the complete variable domain is EPEVTQTPSHQVTQMGQEVILRCVPISNHLYFYWYRQILGQKVEFLVSFYNNEISEKSEIFDDQFSVERPDGSNFTLKIRSTKLEDSAMYFCASRTEGEQYFGPGTRLTVT.

With regard to this clone: Other nucleotide sequences from this sample produce the same CDR3. The V gene is TRBV20-1, the J gene TRBJ2-5; D is unclear. This CDR3 has 10 residues. Trimming took 5 bases from V and 5 from J, leaving 6 bases between them. Germline-derived CDR1 and CDR2 are DFQATT and SNEGSKA (reference sequence). The CDR3 loop reads CSAPRETQYF. For the CDR3, the DNA is TGCAGTGCTCCCCGGGAGACCCAGTACTTC.

The rearrangement joins TRBV9 to TRBJ1-3; D is uncertain. The CDR3 totals 16 residues. Trimming cost V 1 base and J 0 bases, with 11 bases left between them. CDR1 is SGDLS and CDR2 is YYNGEE in the germline V gene. In DNA form, the CDR3 reads TGTGCCAGCAGCGTACAAGGCATGAGCTCTGGAAACACCATATATTTT. This codes for CASSVQGMSSGNTIYF.

This clone turned up a few times. The chain employs TRBV27 and TRBJ1-4; maybe TRBD1 (5 bases). Trimming pared 4 bases from V and 4 bases from J, leaving 10 bases between. The CDR3 totals 14 residues. Germline CDR1 and CDR2: MNHEY and SMNVEV (reference sequence). CDR3 amino acids: CASSSREGNEKLFF. The DNA for the CDR3 is TGTGCCAGCAGTTCCAGGGAGGGTAATGAAAAACTGTTTTTT. Drawing the rest from reference TRBV27 and TRBJ1-4, the complete variable domain is EAQVTQNPRYLITVTGKKLTVTCSQNMNHEYMSWYRQDPGLGLRQIYYSMNVEVTDKGDVPEGYKVSRKEKRNFPLILESPSPNQTSLYFCASSSREGNEKLFFGSGTQLSVL.